Each of the 28 T cell receptor beta chains below was sequenced from the same sample in a study of T cells in women clearing cervical HPV infection. The protocol was immunoSEQ multiplex PCR, while the TCRdb copy is restricted to in-frame clones and leaves out a portion. The sample totals 34,000 or so clones. The sample comprised blood buffy coat. The receptors were gathered from a woman between 18 and 69 years old with a cervical HPV16 infection that either progressed to CIN3+ or cleared (not recorded which).

About this clone: The read ends 3 residues early relative to the CDR3; the germline J gene fills the gap. The V and J genes are TRBV19 and TRBJ2-1; D might be TRBD2 (5 bases). Trimming stripped 2 bases from V and 1 base from J, with 9 bases between. This CDR3 spans 15 amino acids. Per germline, CDR1 LNHDA and CDR2 SQIVND (reference sequence). The covered CDR3 bases are TGTGCCAGTAGTATAAGTCGCGGGTCCTACAATGAG. It is translated as CASSISRGSYNE. Given in full, the CDR3 is CASSISRGSYNEQFF.

Details on this clone: The read halts 3 residues ahead of the CDR3 end, with the missing end drawn from the germline J gene. The chain is built from TRBV7-9 and TRBJ1-2, with 7 bases aligning to TRBD1. CDR1 and CDR2 (germline): SEHNR, FQNEAQ (reference sequence). The CDR3 runs to 15 residues. This chain's CDR3 is CASSQTGRTYNDYTF. The sequenced CDR3 bases are TGTGCCAGCAGCCAGACAGGGAGGACCTACAATGAC. The full variable domain, rest sourced from reference TRBV7-9 and TRBJ1-2, is DTGVSQNPRHKITKRGQNVTFRCDPISEHNRLYWYRQTLGQGPEFLTYFQNEAQLEKSRLLSDRFSAERPKGSFSTLEIQRTEQGDSAMYLCASSQTGRTYNDYTFGSGTRLTVV.

Note on this clone: The junction departs from the called germline gene at one end, perhaps through a read error. With the read ending 3 residues before the CDR3 end, the germline J gene is used to fill in that end. Other DNA sequences within the sample encode an identical CDR3. The chain combines TRBV29-1 with TRBJ1-2; 10 nucleotides line up with TRBD1. The CDR3 loop spans 13 amino acids. Germline CDR1 reads SQVTM; CDR2 reads ANQGSEA. The CDR3 bases that were read are TGCAGCGGGGCCGGGACAGGGGACTATGGA. Protein: CSGAGTGDYG. The CDR3, in full, reads CSGAGTGDYGYTF.

For this clone: The CDR3 end falls 3 residues outside the read, so it is completed with the germline J gene. The same CDR3 can be traced to other DNA sequences in this sample. The rearrangement uses TRBV5-1 and TRBJ1-3; TRBD1 aligns across 7 bases. V dropped 0 bases and J dropped 2; count of bases not matched to a gene: 11. Germline CDR1 is SGHRS and CDR2 is YFSETQ. The CDR3 is 18 amino acids. CDR3 protein: CASSLDAQGSAAGNTIYF. The covered CDR3 bases are TGCGCCAGCAGCTTGGATGCACAGGGGAGCGCCGCTGGAAACACC.

A word on this clone: Coverage ceases 3 residues before the CDR3 finishes, and the germline J gene fills in the end. The chain is built from TRBV27 and TRBJ1-5, with D possibly being TRBD1 (5 bases). V shed 2 bases and J shed 3 bases, with 8 bases lying between them. Per the germline V gene, CDR1 is MNHEY and CDR2 is SMNVEV (reference sequence). The CDR3 consists of 14 residues. The CDR3 sequence: CASSLRGDNQPQHF. CDR3 DNA (partial): TGTGCCAGCAGTTTACGGGGGGACAATCAGCCC.

About this clone: Coverage ceases 3 residues before the CDR3 finishes, and the germline J gene fills in the end. V and J are TRBV7-8 and TRBJ1-1; TRBD1 matches at 8 bases. Germline V gene data show CDR1 as SGHVS and CDR2 as FQNEAQ. The CDR3 extends over 13 amino acids. Trimming at V came to 9 bases and at J to 5 bases, leaving 8 bases not matched to a gene. Partial CDR3 DNA: TGTGCCAGTACGACAGGGGAAGGGACTGAA. It encodes CASTTGEGTE. In full, the CDR3 reads CASTTGEGTEAFF.

To note about this clone: Read sequence stops 3 residues before the CDR3 end, and the germline J gene provides the missing end. The chain recombines TRBV19 with TRBJ2-7, with 8 bases matching TRBD1. V lost 1 base, J lost 3 bases, and 5 bases stayed unmatched. Germline V CDR1 and CDR2: LNHDA, SQIVND (reference sequence). The CDR3 loop spans 15 amino acids. CDR3 sequence: CASSIGDRGFYEQYF. The CDR3 DNA, read in part, is TGTGCCAGTAGTATAGGAGACAGGGGCTTCTACGAG.

Points on this clone: The sequenced fragment ends 3 residues before the CDR3 boundary, so the rest is inferred from the germline J gene. The chain has TRBV11-2 and TRBJ2-2; 10 nucleotides match TRBD1. This CDR3 comprises 13 residues. Germline V gene data show CDR1 as SGHAT and CDR2 as FQNNGV. Trimming removed 8 bases from V and 6 bases from J; junction bases left unmatched: 3. CDR3 bases read: TGTGCCAGCGGGACAGGGGACCCCGGGGAG. It codes for CASGTGDPGE. The complete CDR3 protein is CASGTGDPGELFF.

About this clone: An end of the junction differs from the germline gene, which may be a read error. Coverage ceases 3 residues before the CDR3 finishes, and the germline J gene fills in the end. V usage is TRBV7-2 and J usage is TRBJ1-2; TRBD1 is a possible D gene (6 bases). CDR1 and CDR2 from the germline V gene are SGHTA and FQGNSA. The CDR3 spans 12 residues. CDR3 sequence: CASSRTVYDYTF. CDR3 bases read: TGTGCCAGCAGTCGGACAGTGTATGAC.

On this clone: The CDR3 end falls 3 residues outside the read, so it is completed with the germline J gene. The genes are TRBV5-1 and TRBJ2-1; 10 bases are a match to TRBD2. Germline CDR1 and CDR2: SGHRS and YFSETQ. This CDR3 spans 15 amino acids. The J segment lost 5 bases and the V segment lost 4 bases, leaving 6 bases of the junction unmatched. The sequenced part of the CDR3 DNA is TGCGCCAGCAGCCCACTAGCGGGGCGGAACAATGAG. Its protein product is CASSPLAGRNNE. The CDR3, in full, reads CASSPLAGRNNEQFF.

Note on this clone: Coverage ceases 3 residues before the CDR3 finishes, and the germline J gene fills in the end. The rearrangement uses TRBV30 and TRBJ1-1; 7 bases are a match to TRBD1. This CDR3 spans 13 amino acids. Germline V gene sequence: CDR1 GTSNPN, CDR2 SVGIG (reference sequence). With V trimmed by 4 bases and J by 4 bases, 6 bases remained unmatched. The CDR3 loop is CAWKPGGGTEAFF. The sequenced part of the CDR3 DNA is TGTGCCTGGAAACCAGGGGGAGGCACTGAA.

Partial CDR3 DNA: TGTGCCACAGCTCAGGGGGCCAGCAATCAGCCG. It specifies CATAQGASNQP. The full-length CDR3 reads as CATAQGASNQPQYF. This chain connects TRBV19 to TRBJ2-3; the match to TRBD1 covers 8 bases. The read terminates 3 residues ahead of where the CDR3 ends, so the germline J gene completes it. The CDR3 is 14 residues long. CDR1 and CDR2 from the germline V gene are LNHDA and SQIVND (reference sequence).

To note about this clone: The read falls 3 residues short of the CDR3 end, and the missing part is taken from the germline J gene. The gene calls are TRBV20-1 and TRBJ2-1, with 8 nucleotides matching TRBD2. From germline, CDR1 is DFQATT and CDR2 SNEGSKA (reference sequence). V trimming: 3 bases; J trimming: 8 bases; junction bases outside the gene matches: 12. The CDR3 has 15 amino acids. The CDR3 is CSARGGLAGSYEQFF. The DNA read from the CDR3 is TGCAGTGCTAGGGGGGGGCTAGCGGGTTCGTATGAG.

Of note for this clone: The CDR3 extends 3 residues past the end of the read, so its final part is completed from the germline J gene. This sequence joins TRBV7-2 and TRBJ2-7, with D possibly being TRBD1 (6 bases). The CDR3 length is 14 residues. The germline gives CDR1 SGHTA, CDR2 FQGNSA. Trimming took off 5 bases at V and 0 bases at J, with 11 bases between the two ends. The CDR3 bases that were read are TGTGCCAGCAGCAGCGACAGGTCCTCCTACGAG. Translating it yields CASSSDRSSYE. The CDR3 as a whole reads CASSSDRSSYEQYF. The full variable domain, rest sourced from reference TRBV7-2 and TRBJ2-7, is GAGVSQSPSNKVTEKGKDVELRCDPISGHTALYWYRQSLGQGLEFLIYFQGNSAPDKSGLPSDRFSAERTGGSVSTLTIQRTQQEDSAVYLCASSSDRSSYEQYFGPGTRLTVT.

CDR3 amino acids: CASSLERYEQYF. The part of the CDR3 DNA that was read is TGTGCCAGCAGCTTAGAACGGTACGAG. The V gene is TRBV7-2, the J gene TRBJ2-7; D is unclear. The CDR3 goes on 3 residues after the read ends, and that part is filled in from the germline J gene. V was cut by 1 base and J by 4 bases, with 5 bases left in between. The germline gives CDR1 SGHTA, CDR2 FQGNSA. The CDR3 extends over 12 amino acids.

As to this clone: With the read ending 3 residues before the CDR3 end, the germline J gene is used to fill in that end. The chain is built from TRBV18 and TRBJ2-2, with 8 bases matching TRBD1. The CDR3 contains 15 residues. In germline, CDR1 is KGHSH, CDR2 LQKENI. The CDR3 region is CASSRDRGPNEKLFF. CDR3 DNA (partial): TGTGCCAGCTCGCGCGACAGGGGTCCTAATGAAAAG.

Details on this clone: Read data end 3 residues before the CDR3 end; the end is taken from the germline J gene. V usage is TRBV30 and J usage is TRBJ1-2; D unresolved. This CDR3 has 15 amino acids. CDR1 is GTSNPN, CDR2 SVGIG, per germline (reference sequence). V was shortened by 0 bases and J by 4 bases, with 15 bases between the two germline ends. CDR3 in amino acids: CAWSVLAARSYGYTF. The CDR3 DNA, read in part, is TGTGCCTGGAGTGTACTGGCAGCCAGGTCCTATGGC.

A remark on this clone: The CDR3 end lies 3 residues beyond the end of the read and is filled in from the germline J gene. The chain has TRBV18 and TRBJ2-7; possible D gene TRBD2, 5 bases. CDR1 is KGHSH, CDR2 LQKENI, per germline. The CDR3 sequence is 17 residues long. Trimming took 6 bases from V and 3 from J, leaving 24 bases between them. The CDR3: CASSREAGETRLYEQYF. Incomplete CDR3 DNA: TGTGCCAGCTCGCGTGAGGCCGGGGAGACCCGTCTCTACGAG.

Concerning this clone: The observed sequence ends 3 residues before the CDR3 terminus, with the missing tail filled in from the germline J gene. The J gene is TRBJ1-1, the V gene TRBV18, with D tentatively TRBD1 (6 bases). Germline CDR1 KGHSH, CDR2 LQKENI. The length of the CDR3 is 13 residues. The V end was cut by 5 bases, the J end by 1 base, with 8 bases between. The CDR3 here is CASSEGQNTEAFF. The sequenced part of the CDR3 DNA is TGTGCCAGCTCAGAGGGACAGAACACTGAA.

With regard to this clone: The sequenced fragment ends 3 residues before the CDR3 boundary, so the rest is inferred from the germline J gene. The rearrangement joins TRBV7-9 to TRBJ1-2, with TRBD1 identical over 9 bases. The V and J ends lost 4 bases and 4 bases, in that order; junction bases with no gene match: 7. CDR1 and CDR2 (germline): SEHNR, FQNEAQ (reference sequence). This CDR3 is 15 amino acids long. The CDR3 bases that were read are TGTGCCAGCAGCTCCGGGACAGGGAAAGGCTATGGC. Translating gives CASSSGTGKGYG. The CDR3 as a whole reads CASSSGTGKGYGYTF.

Comments on this clone: The read finishes 3 residues shy of the CDR3 end, and the germline J gene is used to complete it. The rearrangement joins TRBV20-1 to TRBJ2-3; TRBD2 matches 8 bases. Looked up from germline, CDR1 is DFQATT and CDR2 is SNEGSKA (reference sequence). The CDR3 loop spans 15 amino acids. CDR3 DNA, as far as it was read: TGCAGTGCTAGCGGGGGGCGGACTAGCAATCAGCCG. Encoded protein: CSASGGRTSNQP. The full CDR3 reads CSASGGRTSNQPQYF.

On this clone: The CDR3 extends 3 residues past the end of the read, so its final part is completed from the germline J gene. The chain employs TRBV5-6 and TRBJ2-4, with D hard to call. The length of the CDR3 is 15 residues. Germline CDR1 SGHDT, CDR2 YYEEEE. CDR3 DNA (partial): TGTGCCAGCAGTTCCTCGAATGGTGCCCCCTATGGT. Translating gives CASSSSNGAPYG. The full CDR3 is CASSSSNGAPYGQYF.

A note on this clone: The read falls 3 residues short of the CDR3 end, and the missing part is taken from the germline J gene. The chain employs TRBV5-1 and TRBJ1-2; D gene ambiguous. The germline V gene encodes CDR1 SGHRS and CDR2 YFSETQ. The CDR3 runs to 15 residues. The CDR3 bases that were read are TGCGCCAGCAGCTTGGAATCGGTCTATTCTACGGGC. As protein: CASSLESVYSTG. The whole CDR3 sequence reads CASSLESVYSTGYTF. The variable domain in full, with the rest retrieved from reference TRBV5-1 and TRBJ1-2, is KAGVTQTPRYLIKTRGQQVTLSCSPISGHRSVSWYQQTPGQGLQFLFEYFSETQRNKGNFPGRFSGRQFSNSRSEMNVSTLELGDSALYLCASSLESVYSTGYTFGSGTRLTVV.

Concerning this clone: With the read ending 3 residues before the CDR3 end, the germline J gene is used to fill in that end. This chain connects TRBV5-1 to TRBJ2-2, with TRBD1 matching over 7 bases. Germline V gene lookup returns CDR1 SGHRS and CDR2 YFSETQ. The CDR3 contains 16 residues. The sequenced CDR3 bases are TGCGCCAGCAGCTTTGGAACCGGGACAGAGAATGAAAAG. Its protein is CASSFGTGTENEK. In full, the CDR3 reads CASSFGTGTENEKLFF.

Concerning this clone itself: The read falls 3 residues short of the CDR3 end, and the missing part is taken from the germline J gene. The chain has TRBV30 and TRBJ1-5; D is possibly TRBD1 (5 bases). The CDR3 is 15 amino acids. V lost 1 base, J lost 2 bases, and 12 bases lay in between. Germline lookup yields CDR1 GTSNPN and CDR2 SVGIG (reference sequence). The CDR3 sequence is CAWSEGQGGNQPQHF. CDR3 bases read: TGTGCCTGGAGTGAAGGGCAGGGCGGCAATCAGCCC.

To note about this clone: The CDR3 end lies 3 residues beyond the end of the read and is filled in from the germline J gene. The chain has TRBV3-1 (or the pseudogene TRBV3-2) and TRBJ2-1; the D is unclear. Trimming removed 2 bases at V and 6 bases at J, with 14 bases between. The germline gives CDR1 LGHDT, CDR2 YNNKEL (reference sequence). There are 15 residues in the CDR3. The sequenced part of the CDR3 DNA is TGTGCCAGCAGCCAAACTACCGGGTCCCTCAATGAG. It codes for CASSQTTGSLNE. The whole CDR3 sequence is CASSQTTGSLNEQFF.

In the case of this clone: The read is 3 residues too short to cover the CDR3 end, so that end is filled in from the germline J gene. The chain is built from TRBV6-2 or TRBV6-3 and TRBJ2-7; 8 bases are shared with TRBD2. V lost 6 bases, J lost 0 bases, and 7 bases stayed unmatched. Germline V gene sequence: CDR1 MNHEY, CDR2 SVGEGT. CDR3 length: 15 residues. This CDR3 reads CASRNGGGNSYEQYF. CDR3 DNA (partial): TGTGCCAGCAGAAACGGGGGGGGAAACTCCTACGAG.

In the case of this clone: The read falls 3 residues short of the CDR3 end, and the missing part is taken from the germline J gene. The chain carries TRBV6-2 or TRBV6-3 and TRBJ2-7; D is perhaps TRBD1 or TRBD2 (6 bases each). V gave up 6 bases and J gave up 0 bases, with 18 bases separating them. CDR3 size: 16 residues. Germline lookup yields CDR1 MNHEY and CDR2 SVGEGT. The CDR3 sequence is CASRTAGHLSSYEQYF. CDR3 DNA (partial): TGTGCCAGCAGAACGGCGGGACATCTGAGCTCCTACGAG.